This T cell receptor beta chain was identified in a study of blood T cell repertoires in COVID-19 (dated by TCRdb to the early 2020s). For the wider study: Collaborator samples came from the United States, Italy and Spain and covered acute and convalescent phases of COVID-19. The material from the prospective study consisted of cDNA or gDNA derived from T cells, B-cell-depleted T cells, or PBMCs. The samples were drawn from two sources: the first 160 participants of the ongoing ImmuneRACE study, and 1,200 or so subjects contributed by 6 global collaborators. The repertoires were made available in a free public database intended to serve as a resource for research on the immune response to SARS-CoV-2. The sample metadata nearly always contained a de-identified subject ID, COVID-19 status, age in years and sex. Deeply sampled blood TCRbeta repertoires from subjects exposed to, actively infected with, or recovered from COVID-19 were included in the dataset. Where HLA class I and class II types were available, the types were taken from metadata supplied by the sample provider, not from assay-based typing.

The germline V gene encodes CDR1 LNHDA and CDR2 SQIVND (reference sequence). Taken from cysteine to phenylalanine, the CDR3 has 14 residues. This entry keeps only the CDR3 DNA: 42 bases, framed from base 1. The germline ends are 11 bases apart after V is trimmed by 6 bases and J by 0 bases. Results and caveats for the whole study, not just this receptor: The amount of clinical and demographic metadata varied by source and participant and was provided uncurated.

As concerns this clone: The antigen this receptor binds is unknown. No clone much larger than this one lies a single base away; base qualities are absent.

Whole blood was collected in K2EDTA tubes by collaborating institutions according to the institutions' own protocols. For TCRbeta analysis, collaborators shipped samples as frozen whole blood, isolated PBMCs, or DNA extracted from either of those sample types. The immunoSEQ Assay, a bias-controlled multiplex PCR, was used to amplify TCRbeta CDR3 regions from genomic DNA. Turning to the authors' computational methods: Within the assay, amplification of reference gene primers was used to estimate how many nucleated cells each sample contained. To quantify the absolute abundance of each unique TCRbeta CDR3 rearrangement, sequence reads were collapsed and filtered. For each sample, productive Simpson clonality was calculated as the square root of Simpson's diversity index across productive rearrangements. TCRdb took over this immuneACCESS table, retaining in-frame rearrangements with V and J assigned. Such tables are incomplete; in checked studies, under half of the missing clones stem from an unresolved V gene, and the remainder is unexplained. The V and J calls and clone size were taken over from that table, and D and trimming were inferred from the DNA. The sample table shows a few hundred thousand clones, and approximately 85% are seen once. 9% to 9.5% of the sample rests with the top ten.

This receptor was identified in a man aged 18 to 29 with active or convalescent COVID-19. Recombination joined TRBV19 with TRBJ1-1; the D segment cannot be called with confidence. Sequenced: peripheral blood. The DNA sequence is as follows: TGTGCCAGTAGGCCTATAGCCATGAACACTGAAGCTTTCTTT. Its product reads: CASRPIAMNTEAFF.